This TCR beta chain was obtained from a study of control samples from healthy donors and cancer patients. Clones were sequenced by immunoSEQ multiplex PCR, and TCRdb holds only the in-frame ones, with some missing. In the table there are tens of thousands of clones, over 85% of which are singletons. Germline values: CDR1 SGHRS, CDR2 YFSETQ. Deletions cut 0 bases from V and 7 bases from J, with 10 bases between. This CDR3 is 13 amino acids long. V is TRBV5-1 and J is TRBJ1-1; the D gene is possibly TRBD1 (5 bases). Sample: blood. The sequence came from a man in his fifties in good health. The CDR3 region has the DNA TGCGCCAGCAGCTTGGGGACATCCGGTGAAGCTTTCTTT. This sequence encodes CASSLGTSGEAFF.